This record concerns one TCR beta chain sequence. The source of the sample is a study of blood T cell repertoires in COVID-19. Authors' analysis steps: Estimates of nucleated cell counts were drawn from the amplification of reference gene primers. Repertoires were generated with immunoSEQ multiplex PCR, while TCRdb's copy carries only in-frame clones and drops some. V and J calls and clone size come straight from that table; D and trimming were deduced from the DNA. The data show about 230,000 clones, roughly four fifths seen once. In germline, CDR1 is SGHNT, CDR2 YYREEE (reference sequence). The CDR3 spans 14 residues. Trimming took 4 bases from V and 6 from J, leaving 13 bases between them.

Sequences were obtained from peripheral blood. The J gene is TRBJ1-4, the V gene TRBV5-4, with D perhaps TRBD1 (6 bases). The TCR was taken from a woman in her forties or fifties with acute or convalescent COVID-19. CDR3 DNA sequence: TGTGCCAGCAGCCAAACCGGGACATATGAAAAACTGTTTTTT. Translating it yields CASSQTGTYEKLFF.